This T cell receptor (beta chain) was documented in a study of cytomegalovirus exposure and HLA in healthy donors. This clone appeared once. The antigen remains unidentified. Findings and limits, study-wide: With high specificity and sensitivity, the classifier reportedly diagnosed cytomegalovirus status. According to a later analysis, TCR clusters from the first cohort tended to co-occur in the 120 or so validation repertoires. 164 TCR beta chains were listed as cytomegalovirus-associated.

Libraries were prepared by immunoSEQ multiplex PCR; TCRdb keeps only in-frame clonotypes and omits some of them. The sample carries roughly 67,000 clones, approximately 90% recorded once. The germline V gene encodes CDR1 MDHEN and CDR2 SYDVKM. The V end was cut by 4 bases, the J end by 4 bases, with 13 bases between. The CDR3 runs to 14 residues. The gene calls are TRBV28 and TRBJ1-1; TRBD1 might be the D (6 bases). Sequenced sample: PBMCs. This receptor was obtained from a man aged 18 to 29 in good health and CMV-seronegative. CDR3 bases: TGTGCCAGCAGTTACAGGGAGGGGGTCACTGAAGCTTTCTTT. Its translation: CASSYREGVTEAFF.